Shown below are 29 T cell receptor beta chains from a single sample sequenced in a study of monozygotic twins with inflammatory bowel disease (dated by TCRdb to about 2019). Library creation used 5' RACE. TCRdb names Illumina HiSeq 2500 as the instrument used. After TCRdb reprocessed the reads, each CDR3 protein sequence was kept as one row, without DNA. The sample table gives a few hundred thousand distinct CDR3 sequences. Together, the top ten hold about 2.5% of the sample. The sample consisted of blood. All receptors come from a human donor with ulcerative colitis or Crohn's disease, or a healthy co-twin of an affected twin (not recorded which).

The V call is TRBV5-1, the J call TRBJ2-7. This CDR3 contains 13 residues. CDR1 and CDR2 from the germline V gene are SGHRS and YFSETQ. The CDR3 is CASSMDRGYEQYF.

The rearrangement joins TRBV27 to TRBJ1-4; the TCRdb call, TRBD1, lacks DNA for checking. Per germline, CDR1 MNHEY and CDR2 SMNVEV (reference sequence). This CDR3 contains 13 residues. CDR3 sequence: CASSLKPGQKLFF. The whole variable domain, remainder taken from reference TRBV27 and TRBJ1-4, is EAQVTQNPRYLITVTGKKLTVTCSQNMNHEYMSWYRQDPGLGLRQIYYSMNVEVTDKGDVPEGYKVSRKEKRNFPLILESPSPNQTSLYFCASSLKPGQKLFFGSGTQLSVL.

The chain recombines TRBV18 with TRBJ2-4; the D gene TCRdb calls, TRBD1, cannot be checked with no DNA. CDR1 is KGHSH, CDR2 LQKENI, per germline. This CDR3 is built from 15 residues. CDR3 in amino acids: CASSPWDLAKNIQYF.

The chain carries TRBV29-1 and TRBJ2-7; TCRdb selects TRBD1, and the lack of DNA leaves this call unchecked. The germline V gene encodes CDR1 SQVTM and CDR2 ANQGSEA. This CDR3 has 13 residues. CDR3 sequence reads: CSGTGQGPYEQYF.

The rearrangement uses TRBV4-1 and TRBJ2-7; TCRdb picks TRBD1, but there is no DNA to check that call. Per the germline V gene, CDR1 is MGHRA and CDR2 is YSYEKL. The CDR3 is made up of 16 amino acids. The CDR3 protein is CASSHSGRDRGGEQYF.

The chain has TRBV5-1 and TRBJ1-2; TCRdb selects TRBD1, and the lack of DNA leaves this call unchecked. CDR1 SGHRS and CDR2 YFSETQ come from the germline V gene. The length of the CDR3 is 14 residues. The CDR3 protein is CASSSGQGEDGYTF.

This chain joins TRBV5-1 and TRBJ2-3. CDR1 and CDR2 (germline): SGHRS, YFSETQ. This CDR3 has 15 residues. CDR3 residues: CASSLVGQSTDTQYF.

This chain links TRBV20-1 with TRBJ1-1. CDR3 length equals 13 residues. Germline CDR1 and CDR2: DFQATT and SNEGSKA (reference sequence). CDR3 sequence reads: CSAGGRINTEAFF.

This chain uses TRBV29-1 with TRBJ1-1. The CDR3 consists of 12 residues. Germline CDR1 and CDR2: SQVTM and ANQGSEA. The CDR3 is CSSLRTGTEAFF.

The chain is built from TRBV6-2 or TRBV6-3 and TRBJ2-5; TCRdb designates TRBD2, a call that cannot be tested without DNA. The CDR3 has 15 amino acids. Germline CDR1 MNHEY, CDR2 SVGEGT. This chain's CDR3 is CASSPLAGGPATQYF.

The J gene is TRBJ2-7, the V gene TRBV19; there is no DNA to check the TCRdb D call of TRBD1. Germline V CDR1 and CDR2: LNHDA, SQIVND (reference sequence). This CDR3 contains 14 residues. CDR3 sequence reads: CASTPWAGRNEQYF.

This chain uses TRBV12-3 or TRBV12-4 with TRBJ2-7. The CDR3 spans 16 residues. CDR3 in amino acids: CASSLAAGWLSYEQYF.

The CDR3 reads CSVLRADTEAFF. The chain is built from TRBV29-1 and TRBJ1-1. There are 12 residues in the CDR3. Germline CDR1 SQVTM, CDR2 ANQGSEA.

The chain recombines TRBV28 with TRBJ1-1; checking the TCRdb D call of TRBD1 is not possible without DNA. This CDR3 has 15 residues. CDR1 is MDHEN and CDR2 is SYDVKM in the germline V gene. CDR3 region: CASPKAGGMNTEAFF.

V usage is TRBV15 and J usage is TRBJ2-7. This CDR3 contains 14 residues. CDR1 LNHNV and CDR2 YYDKDF come from the germline V gene (reference sequence). CDR3 in amino acids: CAAARGELSYEQYF.

This sequence joins TRBV28 and TRBJ2-7; TCRdb's D call of TRBD2 is untestable without DNA. The CDR3 length is 11 residues. Germline loops: CDR1 MDHEN, CDR2 SYDVKM. The chain's CDR3 is CASRTNYEQYF.

This sequence joins TRBV5-1 and TRBJ2-1; there is no DNA to check the TCRdb D call of TRBD1. The germline V gene encodes CDR1 SGHRS and CDR2 YFSETQ. The CDR3 has 16 residues. The CDR3 sequence: CASSLQGQGRDNEQFF.

V gene TRBV5-6 combines with J gene TRBJ1-6. From germline, CDR1 is SGHDT and CDR2 YYEEEE. The CDR3 runs to 15 residues. The CDR3 spells CASSYWTVYNSPLHF.

The V gene is TRBV4-1, the J gene TRBJ1-6; as DNA is missing, the TRBD1 call by TCRdb cannot be tested. The CDR3 consists of 15 residues. Germline CDR1 reads MGHRA; CDR2 reads YSYEKL. The CDR3 loop is CASSIQGIGNSPLHF.

The chain carries TRBV7-9 and TRBJ2-1; TCRdb's D call of TRBD1 is untestable without DNA. The CDR3 is made up of 14 amino acids. Germline lookup yields CDR1 SEHNR and CDR2 FQNEAQ (reference sequence). The CDR3 here is CASSLGGAWNEQFF.

The chain couples TRBV30 to TRBJ1-1. Germline-derived CDR1 and CDR2 are GTSNPN and SVGIG (reference sequence). The CDR3 spans 13 residues. The CDR3 loop reads CAWSLSPNTEAFF.

The chain uses TRBV5-5 and TRBJ1-1; TCRdb calls TRBD1, which cannot be checked without DNA. The germline V gene encodes CDR1 SGHKS and CDR2 YYEKEE (reference sequence). CDR3 length equals 16 residues. The CDR3 protein is CASSWDLTGGTTEAFF.

This chain connects TRBV7-9 to TRBJ1-1. The germline V gene has CDR1 SEHNR and CDR2 FQNEAQ (reference sequence). The CDR3 length is 13 residues. The CDR3 region is CASSPRFNTEAFF.

This chain joins TRBV4-2 and TRBJ1-2. Per the germline V gene, CDR1 is LGHNA and CDR2 is YNFKEQ. The CDR3 length is 16 residues. The CDR3 reads CASSQDEASLGYGYTF.

The chain joins TRBV7-8 to TRBJ2-1. The length of the CDR3 is 11 residues. Germline CDR1 reads SGHVS; CDR2 reads FQNEAQ. This CDR3 is CASMFGNEQFF.

The CDR3 protein is CASSHGQGASYEQYF. The chain recombines TRBV7-3 with TRBJ2-7; there is no DNA to check the TCRdb D call of TRBD1. Germline V gives CDR1 SGHTA, CDR2 FQGTGA. The CDR3 extends over 15 amino acids.

The J gene is TRBJ1-1, the V gene TRBV20-1; TCRdb's D call of TRBD1 is untestable without DNA. This CDR3 is built from 14 residues. Germline V lookup: CDR1 DFQATT, CDR2 SNEGSKA (reference sequence). The CDR3 protein is CSARSLISTGEAFF.

The chain recombines TRBV7-2 with TRBJ2-3. The CDR3 has 13 residues. Germline CDR1 and CDR2: SGHTA and FQGNSA. CDR3 protein: CASSQNLADTQYF.

This rearrangement joins TRBV19 to TRBJ2-3; no DNA is available, so the TRBD2 call from TCRdb remains unchecked. This CDR3 is 15 amino acids long. Germline-derived CDR1 and CDR2 are LNHDA and SQIVND (reference sequence). The CDR3: CASSISRGGTDTQYF.